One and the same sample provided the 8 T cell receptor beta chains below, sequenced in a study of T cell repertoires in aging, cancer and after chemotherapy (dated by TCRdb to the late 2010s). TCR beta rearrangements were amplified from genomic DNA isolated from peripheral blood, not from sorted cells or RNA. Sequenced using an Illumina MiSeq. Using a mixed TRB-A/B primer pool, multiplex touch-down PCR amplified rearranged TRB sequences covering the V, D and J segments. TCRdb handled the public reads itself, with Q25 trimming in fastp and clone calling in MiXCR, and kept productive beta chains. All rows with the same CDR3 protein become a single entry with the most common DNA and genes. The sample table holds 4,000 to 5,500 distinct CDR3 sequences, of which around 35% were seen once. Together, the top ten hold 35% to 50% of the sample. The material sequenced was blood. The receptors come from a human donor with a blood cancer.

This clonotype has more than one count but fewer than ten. The CDR3 region has the DNA TGCAGTGCTAGAGATCTCGGTGGGACAGGGGGCGAAGATACGCAGTATTTT. It yields the protein CSARDLGGTGGEDTQYF. V and J are TRBV20-1 and TRBJ2-3; 12 nucleotides align to TRBD1. Losses at the gene ends were 0 bases for V and 5 bases for J; bases not matched to a gene: 9. Germline V gene data show CDR1 as DFQATT and CDR2 as SNEGSKA (reference sequence). CDR3 length: 17 amino acids.

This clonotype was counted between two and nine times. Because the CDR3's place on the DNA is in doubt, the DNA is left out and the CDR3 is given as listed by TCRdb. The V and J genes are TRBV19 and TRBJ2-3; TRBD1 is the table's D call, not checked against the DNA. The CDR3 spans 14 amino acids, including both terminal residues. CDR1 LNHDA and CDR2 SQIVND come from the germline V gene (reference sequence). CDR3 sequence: CASTPFGAGDTQYF.

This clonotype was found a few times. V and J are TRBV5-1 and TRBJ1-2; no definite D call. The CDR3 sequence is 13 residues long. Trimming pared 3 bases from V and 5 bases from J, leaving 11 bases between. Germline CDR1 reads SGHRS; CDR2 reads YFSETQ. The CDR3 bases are TGCGCCAGCAGCTCGGACGGATTTTATGGCTACACCTTC. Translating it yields CASSSDGFYGYTF.

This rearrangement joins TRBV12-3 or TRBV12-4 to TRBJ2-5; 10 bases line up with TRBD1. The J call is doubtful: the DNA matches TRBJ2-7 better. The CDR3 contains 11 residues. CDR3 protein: CVTGGLYEQYF. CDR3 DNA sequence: TGTGTGACAGGGGGCCTTTACGAGCAGTACTTC.

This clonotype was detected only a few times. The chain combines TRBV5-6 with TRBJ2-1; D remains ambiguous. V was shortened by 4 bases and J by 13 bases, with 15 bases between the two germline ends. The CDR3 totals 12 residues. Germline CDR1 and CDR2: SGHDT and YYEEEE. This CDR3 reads CASSPPSEIQFF. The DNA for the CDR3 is TGTGCCAGCAGCCCGCCCAGCGAGATACAGTTCTTC.

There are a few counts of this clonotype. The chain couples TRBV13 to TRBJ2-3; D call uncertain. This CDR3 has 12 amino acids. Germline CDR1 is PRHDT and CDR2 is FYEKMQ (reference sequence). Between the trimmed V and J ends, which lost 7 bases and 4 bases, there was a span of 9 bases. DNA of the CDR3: TGTGCCAGCACTCTTTTCTCAGATACGCAGTATTTT. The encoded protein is CASTLFSDTQYF. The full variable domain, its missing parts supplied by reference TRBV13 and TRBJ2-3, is AAGVIQSPRHLIKEKRETATLKCYPIPRHDTVYWYQQGPGQDPQFLISFYEKMQSDKGSIPDRFSAQQFSDYHSELNMSSLELGDSALYFCASTLFSDTQYFGPGTRLTVL.

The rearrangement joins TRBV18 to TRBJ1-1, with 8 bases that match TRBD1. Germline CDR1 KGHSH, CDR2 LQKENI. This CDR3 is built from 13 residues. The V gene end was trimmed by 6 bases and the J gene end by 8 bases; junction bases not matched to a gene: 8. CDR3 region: CASSRRQGLEAFF. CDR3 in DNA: TGTGCCAGCTCGCGCCGACAGGGGCTCGAAGCTTTCTTT.

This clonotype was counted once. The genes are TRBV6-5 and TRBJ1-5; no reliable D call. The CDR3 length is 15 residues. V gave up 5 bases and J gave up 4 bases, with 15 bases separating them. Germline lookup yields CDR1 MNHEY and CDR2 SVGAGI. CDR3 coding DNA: TGTGCCAGCAGTCCCTCCAATACGGAGAATCAGCCCCAGCATTTT. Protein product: CASSPSNTENQPQHF.